Listed below are T cell receptor beta chains from one sample, sequenced in a study of blood T cell repertoires in COVID-19. This table comes from immunoSEQ multiplex PCR, and its TCRdb copy is limited to in-frame clones, with some not included. The table shows roughly 68,000 clones, with about 87% occurring only once. Material for sequencing was peripheral blood. Source of these receptors: a woman of 80 years or more with active COVID-19. Both conserved end residues are part of each CDR3. Each record gives: V gene, CDR3 protein.

TRBV7-9 CASSLLLGRGETQYF
TRBV28 CAIQYRDRVQPQHF
TRBV9 CASSERLGAFREQFF
TRBV4-2 CASSQDRGSEAYEQYF
TRBV5-1 CASSLGRGPESQYF
TRBV20-1 CSAELRETQYF
TRBV5-3 CACHSNRVPGNTIYF
TRBV27 CASRGVRNQPQHF
TRBV29-1 CSVWAAGAKGDYGYTF
TRBV29-1 CSVWGGGTDTQYF
TRBV27 CASSPDRVKNIQYF
TRBV5-1 CASSLVPPGQGITEQYF
TRBV6-5 CASSTGPLSNEQFF